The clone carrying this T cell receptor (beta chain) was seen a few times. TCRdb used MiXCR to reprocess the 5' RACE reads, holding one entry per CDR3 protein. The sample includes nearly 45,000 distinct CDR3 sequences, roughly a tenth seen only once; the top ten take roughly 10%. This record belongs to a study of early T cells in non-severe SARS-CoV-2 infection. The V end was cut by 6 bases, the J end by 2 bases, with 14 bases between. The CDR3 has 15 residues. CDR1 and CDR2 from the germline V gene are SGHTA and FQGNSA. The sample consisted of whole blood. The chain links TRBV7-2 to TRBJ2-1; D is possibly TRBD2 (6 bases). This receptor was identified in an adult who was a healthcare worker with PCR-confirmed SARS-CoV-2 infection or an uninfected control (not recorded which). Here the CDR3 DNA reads TGTGCCAGCAGTTTTAGCGGAGCTACCTACAATGAGCAGTTCTTC. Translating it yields CASSFSGATYNEQFF.